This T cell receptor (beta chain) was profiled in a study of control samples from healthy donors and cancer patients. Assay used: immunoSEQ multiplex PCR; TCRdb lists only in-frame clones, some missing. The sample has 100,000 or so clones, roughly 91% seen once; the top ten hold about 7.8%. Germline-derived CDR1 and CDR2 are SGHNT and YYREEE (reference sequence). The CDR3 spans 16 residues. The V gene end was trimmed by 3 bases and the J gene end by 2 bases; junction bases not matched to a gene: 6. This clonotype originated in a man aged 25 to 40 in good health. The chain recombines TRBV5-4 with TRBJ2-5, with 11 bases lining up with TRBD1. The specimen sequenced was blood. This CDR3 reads CASSWGDRGGQETQYF. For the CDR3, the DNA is TGTGCCAGCAGCTGGGGGGACAGGGGGGGTCAAGAGACCCAGTACTTC.